One and the same sample provided the 3 T cell receptor beta chains below, sequenced in a study of CD8 T cells in Susac syndrome. Reverse transcription of about 0.5 to 1 ug RNA was carried out with random hexamers. TCRdb analysed the immunoSEQ multiplex PCR reads with MiXCR anew, one entry per CDR3 protein. Among about 150,000 distinct CDR3 sequences listed, almost 96% were seen once. The sample comprised CD4+ T cells from PBMCs. The receptors here all came from a human donor with Susac syndrome.

The J gene is TRBJ1-6, the V gene TRBV20-1; 9 bases align to TRBD1. The CDR3 has 14 amino acids. Germline V gene lookup returns CDR1 DFQATT and CDR2 SNEGSKA (reference sequence). With V trimmed by 2 bases and J by 11 bases, 7 bases remained unmatched. The CDR3 region has the DNA TGCAGTGCTAGACCCGGGACAGGGTCTACACCCCTCCACTTT. It encodes CSARPGTGSTPLHF.

CDR3: CASSLGSGTSDEQFF. CDR3 in DNA: TGTGCCAGCTCACTGGGGTCCGGGACTTCGGATGAGCAGTTCTTC. This chain links TRBV2 with TRBJ2-1; possible D gene TRBD2, 6 bases. This CDR3 region has 15 residues. V was pared by 8 bases and J by 8 bases, with 22 bases between. Germline assignment: CDR1 SNHLY and CDR2 FYNNEI.

J is TRBJ2-1 and V is TRBV20-1; D not resolved. Germline CDR1 reads DFQATT; CDR2 reads SNEGSKA (reference sequence). The CDR3 has 12 residues. V lost 8 bases to trimming and J lost 4 bases, with 12 bases between them. In DNA form, the CDR3 reads TGCAGTACTTCTACCGCTTACAATGAGCAGTTCTTC. The encoded protein is CSTSTAYNEQFF.